Sample share makes the clone carrying this T cell receptor beta chain medium-sized. Its antigen is not identified. TCR beta cDNA came from about 0.45 ug total RNA, primed with a constant-region primer. Slightly modified ARM-PCR with three nested multiplex PCR rounds yielded TCR beta libraries. Forward primers for TRBV1-TRBV30 and a C-beta reverse primer served the first two PCR rounds, at approximately 10 cycles each. In TCRdb, the multiplex PCR reads were re-called with MiXCR into one record per CDR3 protein. The sample includes under 85,000 distinct CDR3 sequences, approximately 70% of them seen just once. These data are taken from a study of tumor-infiltrating lymphocytes in primary liver carcinoma. V gave up 2 bases and J gave up 7 bases, with 15 bases separating them. From germline, CDR1 is LGHNA and CDR2 YNFKEQ. The CDR3 covers 14 residues. Bulk tissue was left unsorted, and RNA and DNA were co-extracted from 20-30 mg of it. Viable tumor cells exceeded 85% in all tumor samples.

Study-level points and caveats: The overlap of tumor-adjacent and tumor-blood pairs was smaller than that of tumor region pairs.

The chain has TRBV4-2 and TRBJ2-7; D is possibly TRBD1 (5 bases). The receptor was derived from a man aged 40-50 years with primary liver carcinoma and hepatitis B virus infection. Material for sequencing was liver tumor tissue from sampling region 1. Subset reported: tumor region T1, superior pole. CDR3 sequence reads: CASSQTSTAREQYF. In DNA form, the CDR3 reads TGTGCCAGCAGCCAAACCTCGACAGCCCGGGAGCAGTACTTC.